This TCR beta chain was retrieved from a study of cytomegalovirus exposure and HLA in healthy donors. PCR employed 60 Vbeta and 13 Jbeta primers. The repertoire was sequenced with immunoSEQ multiplex PCR; TCRdb's copy has only in-frame clones and lacks some. The sample holds fewer than 250,000 clones, 70% to 85% seen once. Specimen: PBMCs. The source is a man aged 35 to 55 in good health and CMV-seropositive.

CDR3 loop: CASSSSGQGNRETQYF. DNA for the CDR3: TGTGCCAGCAGCTCGTCGGGACAGGGGAATCGTGAGACCCAGTACTTC. The rearrangement links TRBV7-9 to TRBJ2-5; 10 nucleotides align to TRBD1. J was trimmed by 5 bases and V by 4 bases; bases with no gene match: 10. This CDR3 contains 16 residues. Germline V gene sequence: CDR1 SEHNR, CDR2 FQNEAQ (reference sequence).